This T cell receptor beta chain was identified during a study of blood T cell repertoires in COVID-19. This table comes from immunoSEQ multiplex PCR, and its TCRdb copy is limited to in-frame clones, with some not included. In the table there are fewer than 500,000 clones, 80% to 90% of which are singletons. CDR1 and CDR2 (germline): MDHEN, SYDVKM. Trimming pared 6 bases from V and 1 base from J, leaving 12 bases between. This CDR3 has 14 residues. The chain uses TRBV28 and TRBJ1-1, with D maybe TRBD1 (6 bases). The sequence was collected from a man aged 30-40 years who had recovered from COVID-19. The sequenced sample was PBMCs or T cells enriched from blood (not recorded which). The CDR3 is CASSTIGGNTEAFF. In DNA, the CDR3 is TGTGCCAGCAGCACCATAGGGGGGAACACTGAAGCTTTCTTT.